This T cell receptor (beta chain) is from a study of T cell responses to AZD1222 COVID-19 vaccine. The V gene's germline CDR1 is MNHNS and CDR2 SASEGT. Unmatched junction bases numbered 12, after V lost 5 bases and J lost 7 bases. The CDR3 is 15 amino acids. General observations from the study: There were vaccine-associated CD4 TCRs across spike, dominant at 160-218 and 743-854. White British ancestry dominated among donors, who included more females, and clonal diversity was possibly underestimated. Only a handful of individuals given AZD1222 were seropositive at baseline.

Generated by immunoSEQ multiplex PCR, the TCRdb table keeps only in-frame clones and is missing some. The table lists roughly 120,000 clones, roughly 90% of them singletons. Details on this clone: Antigen unknown.

The sequencing here drew on peripheral blood, taken on day 0 of AZD1222 vaccination. This TCR was recovered from an adult in good health. The chain uses TRBV6-1 and TRBJ2-3, with 7 bases aligning to TRBD2. CDR3: CASSPSLAASYTQYF. The CDR3 DNA reads as TGTGCCAGCAGTCCCTCCCTAGCGGCCAGCTATACGCAGTATTTT.